The clone carrying this TCR beta chain was seen only a few times. Its antigen is not identified. The data belong to a study of cytomegalovirus exposure and HLA in healthy donors. Study conclusions and caveats: What TCR beta sequences reportedly achieved was accurate prediction of HLA-A and HLA-B alleles in most subjects. Segments of the TCR beta V type were, in most cases, productive about 90% or about 30% of the time in an earlier analysis. Later, an analysis found that common viral pathogens appeared to be linked with several of the most significant clusters.

The CDR3 has 15 residues. The V gene lost 1 base and the J gene lost 3 bases, with 10 bases spanning the gap. Germline V lookup: CDR1 MGHDK, CDR2 SYGVNS. All donors participated as healthy donors of bone marrow. Primers included in the PCR were 60 Vbeta and 13 Jbeta primers. Assay: immunoSEQ multiplex PCR; the TCRdb copy retains only in-frame clones and omits some. The data contain about 160,000 clones, about 85% of them seen just once; the ten biggest clones take up about 2%. The receptor's source is a man aged 18 to 30 in good health and CMV-seropositive. The sample comprised PBMCs. The chain is built from TRBV25-1 and TRBJ2-1; possible D gene TRBD2, 5 bases. The CDR3 nucleotides read TGTGCCAGCAGTGAATTAGGCGGGCACTACAATGAGCAGTTCTTC. As protein: CASSELGGHYNEQFF.